What follows is one T cell receptor beta chain and its context. No antigen is known for it. Full-length variable regions came from constant-region reverse primers plus semi-nested Nested Universal Primer A PCR. TCRdb re-called the 5' RACE reads with MiXCR, one entry per CDR3 protein. The sample lists over 40,000 distinct CDR3 sequences, around 20% occurring once. Tregs were sorted as CD4+CD25+CD127-/low cells. In germline, CDR1 is SGHRS, CDR2 YFSETQ. V was pared by 4 bases and J by 4 bases, with 14 bases between. The CDR3 has 14 residues. Study-wide points: The larger cohort examined one V-J beta rearrangement, not whole repertoires. Tumor memory CD4+ T cell TCR gene usage was found to cluster with blood and lymph node memory CD4+ cells and with lymph node naive CD4+ cells.

This chain connects TRBV5-1 to TRBJ1-2; D not resolved. The clonotype comes from a female donor with breast cancer. Source material: Tregs sorted from blood. The CDR3 coding sequence is TGCGCCAGCAGCACCCGAGGCTCGGCCTATGGCTACACCTTC. Translating it yields CASSTRGSAYGYTF.